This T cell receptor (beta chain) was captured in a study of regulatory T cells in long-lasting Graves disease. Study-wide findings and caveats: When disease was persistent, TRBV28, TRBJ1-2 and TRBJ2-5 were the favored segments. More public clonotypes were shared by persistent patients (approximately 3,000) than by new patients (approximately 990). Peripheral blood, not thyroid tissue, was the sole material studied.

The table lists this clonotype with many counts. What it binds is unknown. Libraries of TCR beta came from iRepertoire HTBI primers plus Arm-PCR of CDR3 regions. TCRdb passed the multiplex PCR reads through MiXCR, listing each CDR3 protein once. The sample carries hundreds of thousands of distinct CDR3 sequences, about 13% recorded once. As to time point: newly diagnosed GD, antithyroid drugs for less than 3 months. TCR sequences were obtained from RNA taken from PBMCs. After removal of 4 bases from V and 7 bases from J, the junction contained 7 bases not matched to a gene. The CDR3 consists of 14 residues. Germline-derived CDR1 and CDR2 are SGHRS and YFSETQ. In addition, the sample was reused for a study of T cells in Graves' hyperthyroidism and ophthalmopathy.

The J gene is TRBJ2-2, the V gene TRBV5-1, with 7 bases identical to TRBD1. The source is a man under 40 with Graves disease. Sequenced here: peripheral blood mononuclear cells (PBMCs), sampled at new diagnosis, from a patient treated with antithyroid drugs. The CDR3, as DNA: TGCGCCAGCAGCCTGACAGGGAACGACGGGGAGCTGTTTTTT. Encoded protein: CASSLTGNDGELFF.